This T cell receptor beta chain emerged from a study of patients and donors after allogeneic stem cell transplantation. TCRdb re-called the RT-PCR reads with MiXCR, one entry per CDR3 protein. The data hold more than 850,000 distinct CDR3 sequences, with more than 15% observed a single time. The V gene lost 1 base and the J gene lost 4 bases, with 13 bases spanning the gap. CDR3 length equals 15 residues. CDR1 and CDR2 (germline): SNHLY, FYNNEI. The J gene is TRBJ1-2, the V gene TRBV2; possibly TRBD1 for D (5 bases). This TCR derives from a human donor who was either an allogeneic HSCT recipient or a stem cell or donor lymphocyte infusion donor (not recorded which). It is not recorded whose cells these are; they may come from a transplant donor. Material for sequencing was blood, either unsorted or a sorted T cell fraction (not recorded which). The DNA of the CDR3 is TGTGCCAGCAGTGAAGTTAGGGAGGGGTTCTATGGCTACACCTTC. Its translation: CASSEVREGFYGYTF.